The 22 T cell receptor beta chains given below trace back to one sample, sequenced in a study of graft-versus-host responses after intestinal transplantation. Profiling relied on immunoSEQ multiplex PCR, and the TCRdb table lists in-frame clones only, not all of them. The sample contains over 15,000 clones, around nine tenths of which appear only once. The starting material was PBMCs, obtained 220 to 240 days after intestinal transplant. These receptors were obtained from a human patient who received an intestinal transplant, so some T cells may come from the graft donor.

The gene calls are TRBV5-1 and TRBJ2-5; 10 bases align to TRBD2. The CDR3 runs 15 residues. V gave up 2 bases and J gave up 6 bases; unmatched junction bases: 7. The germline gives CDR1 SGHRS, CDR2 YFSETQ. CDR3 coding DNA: TGCGCCAGCAGCTTCGGAGCGGGGGGGTTGAAGACCCAGTACTTC. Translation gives CASSFGAGGLKTQYF. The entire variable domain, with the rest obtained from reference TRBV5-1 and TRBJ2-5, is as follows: KAGVTQTPRYLIKTRGQQVTLSCSPISGHRSVSWYQQTPGQGLQFLFEYFSETQRNKGNFPGRFSGRQFSNSRSEMNVSTLELGDSALYLCASSFGAGGLKTQYFGPGTRLLVL.

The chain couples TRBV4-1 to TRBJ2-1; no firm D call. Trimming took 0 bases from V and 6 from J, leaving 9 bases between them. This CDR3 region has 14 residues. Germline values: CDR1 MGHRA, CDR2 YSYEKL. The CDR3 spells CASSQEGLGNEQFF. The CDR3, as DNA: TGCGCCAGCAGCCAAGAAGGGTTGGGCAATGAGCAGTTCTTC.

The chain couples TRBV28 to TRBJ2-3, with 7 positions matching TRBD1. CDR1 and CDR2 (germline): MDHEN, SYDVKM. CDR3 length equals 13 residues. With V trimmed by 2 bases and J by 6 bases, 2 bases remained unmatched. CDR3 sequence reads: CASSLTGVDTQYF. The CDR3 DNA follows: TGTGCCAGCAGTTTAACAGGGGTCGATACGCAGTATTTT.

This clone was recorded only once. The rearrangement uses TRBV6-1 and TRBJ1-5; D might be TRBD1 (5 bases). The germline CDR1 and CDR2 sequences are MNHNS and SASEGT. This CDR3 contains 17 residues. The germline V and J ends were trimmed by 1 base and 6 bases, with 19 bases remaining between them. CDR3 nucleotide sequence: TGTGCCAGCAGTGAAGGAGTCAGGGCCGGGTTGGGTCAGCCCCAGCATTTT. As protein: CASSEGVRAGLGQPQHF.

CDR3 nucleotide sequence: TGTGCTAGCGGCCGGTTCGGGACAGGGGTATTCGAGCAGTACTTC. It specifies CASGRFGTGVFEQYF. This chain links TRBV12-5 with TRBJ2-7, with TRBD1 matching over 10 bases. Germline V CDR1 and CDR2: LGHNT, FRNRAP. Trimming cost V 9 bases and J 6 bases; bases outside gene matches: 14. The CDR3 is 15 residues long.

The CDR3 bases are TGTGCTAGTGGAGCGGGACAGGGGAGCTCCTACGAGCAGTACTTC. Translation: CASGAGQGSSYEQYF. The chain employs TRBV12-5 and TRBJ2-7, with 10 bases lining up with TRBD1. Germline trimming cut 6 bases from V and 0 bases from J; bases unmatched to any gene: 5. The CDR3 has 15 amino acids. Germline assignment: CDR1 LGHNT and CDR2 FRNRAP. The variable domain in full, with the rest retrieved from reference TRBV12-5 and TRBJ2-7, is DARVTQTPRHKVTEMGQEVTMRCQPILGHNTVFWYRQTMMQGLELLAYFRNRAPLDDSGMPKDRFSAEMPDATLATLKIQPSEPRDSAVYFCASGAGQGSSYEQYFGPGTRLTVT.

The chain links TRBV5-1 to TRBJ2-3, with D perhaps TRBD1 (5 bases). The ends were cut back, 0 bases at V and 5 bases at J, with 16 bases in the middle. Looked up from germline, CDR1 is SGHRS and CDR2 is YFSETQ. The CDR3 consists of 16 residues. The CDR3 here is CASSLEGMLTRDTQYF. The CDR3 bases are TGCGCCAGCAGCTTGGAGGGGATGTTAACAAGAGATACGCAGTATTTT.

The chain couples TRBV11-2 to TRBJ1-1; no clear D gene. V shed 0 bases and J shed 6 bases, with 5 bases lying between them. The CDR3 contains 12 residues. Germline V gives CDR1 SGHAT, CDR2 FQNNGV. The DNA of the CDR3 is TGTGCCAGCAGCTTAGAAGTGTCTGAAGCTTTCTTT. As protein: CASSLEVSEAFF.

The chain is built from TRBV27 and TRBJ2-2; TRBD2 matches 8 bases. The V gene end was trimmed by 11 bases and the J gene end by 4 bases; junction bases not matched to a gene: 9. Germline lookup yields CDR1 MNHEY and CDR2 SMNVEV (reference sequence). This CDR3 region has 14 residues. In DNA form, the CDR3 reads TGTGCCTCACGGGAGGGGGTGAGCACCGGGGAGCTGTTTTTT. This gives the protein CASREGVSTGELFF.

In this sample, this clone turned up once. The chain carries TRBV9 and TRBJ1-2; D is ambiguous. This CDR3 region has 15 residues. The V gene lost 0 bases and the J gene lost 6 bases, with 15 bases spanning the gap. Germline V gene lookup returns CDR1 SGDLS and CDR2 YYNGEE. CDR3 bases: TGTGCCAGCAGCGTAGATCTAGGGCTTGGGAATGGCTACACCTTC. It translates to CASSVDLGLGNGYTF.

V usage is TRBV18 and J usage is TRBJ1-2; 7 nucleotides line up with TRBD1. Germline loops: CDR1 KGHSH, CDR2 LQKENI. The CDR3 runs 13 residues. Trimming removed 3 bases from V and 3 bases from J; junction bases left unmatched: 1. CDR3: CASSPDRDYGYTF. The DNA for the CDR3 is TGTGCCAGCTCACCTGACAGGGACTATGGCTACACCTTC.

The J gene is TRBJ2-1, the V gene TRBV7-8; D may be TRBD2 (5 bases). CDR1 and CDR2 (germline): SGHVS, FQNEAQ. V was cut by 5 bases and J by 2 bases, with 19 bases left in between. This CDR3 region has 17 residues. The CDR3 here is CASSPFSLLGTYNEQFF. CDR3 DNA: TGTGCCAGCAGCCCCTTCTCACTACTAGGGACCTACAATGAGCAGTTCTTC.

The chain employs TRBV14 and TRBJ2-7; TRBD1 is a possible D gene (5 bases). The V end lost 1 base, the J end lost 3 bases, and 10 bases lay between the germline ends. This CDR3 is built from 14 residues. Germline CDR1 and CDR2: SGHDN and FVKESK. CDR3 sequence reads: CASSQGRQNYEQYF. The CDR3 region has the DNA TGTGCCAGCAGCCAAGGTCGACAGAACTACGAGCAGTACTTC.

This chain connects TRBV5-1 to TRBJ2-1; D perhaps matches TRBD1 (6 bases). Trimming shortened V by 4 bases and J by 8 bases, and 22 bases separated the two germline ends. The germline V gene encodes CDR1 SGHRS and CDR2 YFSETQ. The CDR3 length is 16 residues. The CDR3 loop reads CASSQGGNARVDEQFF. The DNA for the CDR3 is TGCGCCAGCAGCCAAGGGGGTAACGCAAGAGTGGATGAGCAGTTCTTC.

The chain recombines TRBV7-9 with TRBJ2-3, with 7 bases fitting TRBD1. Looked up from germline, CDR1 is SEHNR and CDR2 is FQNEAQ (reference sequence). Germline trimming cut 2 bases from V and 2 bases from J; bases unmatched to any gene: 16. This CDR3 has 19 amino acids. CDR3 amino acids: CASSLFPALDREYTDTQYF. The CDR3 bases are TGTGCCAGCAGCTTATTCCCCGCCCTCGACAGGGAGTACACAGATACGCAGTATTTT.

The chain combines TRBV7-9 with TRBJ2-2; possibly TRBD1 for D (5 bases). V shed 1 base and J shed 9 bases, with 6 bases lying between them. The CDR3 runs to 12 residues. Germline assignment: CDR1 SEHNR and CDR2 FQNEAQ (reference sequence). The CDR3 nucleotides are TGTGCCAGCAGCTTAGGGGGCTGGGAGCTGTTTTTT. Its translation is CASSLGGWELFF. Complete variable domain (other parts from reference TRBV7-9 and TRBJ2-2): DTGVSQNPRHKITKRGQNVTFRCDPISEHNRLYWYRQTLGQGPEFLTYFQNEAQLEKSRLLSDRFSAERPKGSFSTLEIQRTEQGDSAMYLCASSLGGWELFFGEGSRLTVL.

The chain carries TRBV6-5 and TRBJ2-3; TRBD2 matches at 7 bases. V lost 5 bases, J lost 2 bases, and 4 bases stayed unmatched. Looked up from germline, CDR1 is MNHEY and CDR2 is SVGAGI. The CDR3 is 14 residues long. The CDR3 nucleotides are TGTGCCAGCAGTGGGAGGGTAACCACAGATACGCAGTATTTT. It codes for CASSGRVTTDTQYF.

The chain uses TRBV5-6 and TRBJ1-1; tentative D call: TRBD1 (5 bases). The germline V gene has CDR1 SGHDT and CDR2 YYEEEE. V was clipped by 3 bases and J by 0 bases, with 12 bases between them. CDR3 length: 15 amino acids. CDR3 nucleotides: TGTGCCAGCAGCTCCCCGGGACGCCTGAACACTGAAGCTTTCTTT. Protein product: CASSSPGRLNTEAFF. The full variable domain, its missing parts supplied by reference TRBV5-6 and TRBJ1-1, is DAGVTQSPTHLIKTRGQQVTLRCSPKSGHDTVSWYQQALGQGPQFIFQYYEEEERQRGNFPDRFSGHQFPNYSSELNVNALLLGDSALYLCASSSPGRLNTEAFFGQGTRLTVV.

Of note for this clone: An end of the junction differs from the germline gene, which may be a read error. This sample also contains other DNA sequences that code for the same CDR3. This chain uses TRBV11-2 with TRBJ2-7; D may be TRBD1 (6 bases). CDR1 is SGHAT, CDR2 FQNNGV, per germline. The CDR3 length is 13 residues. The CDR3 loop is CASRRDISYEQYF. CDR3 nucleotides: TGTGCCAGCAGACGGGACATCTCCTATGAGCAGTACTTC.

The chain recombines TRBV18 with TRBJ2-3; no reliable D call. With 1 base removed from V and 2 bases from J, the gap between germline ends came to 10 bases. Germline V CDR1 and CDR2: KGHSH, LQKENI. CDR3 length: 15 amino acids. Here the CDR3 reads CASSPRQYYTDTQYF. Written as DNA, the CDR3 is TGTGCCAGCTCACCACGGCAGTACTACACAGATACGCAGTATTTT.

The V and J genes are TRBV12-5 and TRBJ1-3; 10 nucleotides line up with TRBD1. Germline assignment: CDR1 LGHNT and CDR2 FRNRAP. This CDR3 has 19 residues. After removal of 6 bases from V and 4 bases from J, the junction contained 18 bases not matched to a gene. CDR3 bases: TGTGCTAGTGGCTCCGGGACAGGGGTCTTAGAGTTGGAAGGAAACACCATATATTTT. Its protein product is CASGSGTGVLELEGNTIYF.

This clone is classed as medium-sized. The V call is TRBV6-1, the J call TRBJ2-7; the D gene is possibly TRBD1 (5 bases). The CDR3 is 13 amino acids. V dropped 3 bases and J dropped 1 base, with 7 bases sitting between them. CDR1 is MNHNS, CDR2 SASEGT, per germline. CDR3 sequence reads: CASSDDSSYEQYF. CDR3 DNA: TGTGCCAGCAGTGACGACAGTTCCTACGAGCAGTACTTC.